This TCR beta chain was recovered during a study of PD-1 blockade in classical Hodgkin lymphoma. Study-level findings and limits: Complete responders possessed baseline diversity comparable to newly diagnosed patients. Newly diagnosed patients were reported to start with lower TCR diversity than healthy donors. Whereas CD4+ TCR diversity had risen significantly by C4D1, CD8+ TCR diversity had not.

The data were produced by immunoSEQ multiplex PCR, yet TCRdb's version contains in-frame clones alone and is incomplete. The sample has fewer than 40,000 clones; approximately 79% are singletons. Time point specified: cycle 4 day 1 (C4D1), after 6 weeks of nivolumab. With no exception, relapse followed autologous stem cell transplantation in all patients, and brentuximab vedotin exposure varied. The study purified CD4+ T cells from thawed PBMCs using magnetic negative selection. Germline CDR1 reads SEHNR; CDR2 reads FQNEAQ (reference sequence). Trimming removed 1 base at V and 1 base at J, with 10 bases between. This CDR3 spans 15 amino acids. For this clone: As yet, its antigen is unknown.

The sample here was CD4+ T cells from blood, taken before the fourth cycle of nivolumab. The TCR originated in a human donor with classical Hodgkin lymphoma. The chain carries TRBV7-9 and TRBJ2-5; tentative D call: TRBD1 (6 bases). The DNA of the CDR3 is TGTGCCAGCAGCTTAGGGCGGACAGTCCAAGAGACCCAGTACTTC. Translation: CASSLGRTVQETQYF.